These 15 T cell receptor beta chains came from one sample sequenced in a study of T cell repertoires in cytomegalovirus infection. One entry per CDR3 protein results from TCRdb running MiXCR on the reads. The table includes about 740,000 distinct CDR3 sequences, roughly 35% detected once. The specimen sequenced was PBMCs. These receptors all stem from a human donor in good health (CMV status not recorded). Some clones in this sample may be carry-over from other donors' samples.

The chain has TRBV20-1 and TRBJ2-3, with D possibly being TRBD1 or TRBD2 (5 bases each). Deletions cut 5 bases from V and 0 bases from J, with 24 bases between. Per germline, CDR1 DFQATT and CDR2 SNEGSKA (reference sequence). The CDR3 extends over 18 amino acids. CDR3 amino acids: CSALGTATRSTSTDTQYF. The CDR3 nucleotides read TGCAGTGCTTTGGGGACGGCGACCCGTTCTACTAGCACAGATACGCAGTATTTT.

This clonotype was seen more than once but under ten times. The rearrangement links TRBV7-9 to TRBJ2-3; TRBD2 aligns across 7 bases. The CDR3 runs 17 residues. Unmatched junction bases numbered 10, after V lost 1 base and J lost 3 bases. Germline V gives CDR1 SEHNR, CDR2 FQNEAQ (reference sequence). Here the CDR3 reads CASSLGWEGVTTDTQYF. CDR3 coding DNA: TGTGCCAGCAGCTTAGGTTGGGAGGGAGTAACAACAGATACGCAGTATTTT.

This clonotype was seen a few times. The rearrangement uses TRBV5-1 and TRBJ2-4; 9 bases are a match to TRBD1. This CDR3 is built from 15 residues. The germline V gene has CDR1 SGHRS and CDR2 YFSETQ. The ends lost 0 bases at V and 6 bases at J; junction bases unmatched: 4. CDR3 bases: TGCGCCAGCAGCTTGGGGACAGGGGAGAGAAACATTCAGTACTTC. This codes for CASSLGTGERNIQYF.

This chain connects TRBV15 to TRBJ1-1, with D perhaps TRBD1 (6 bases). The CDR3 extends over 15 amino acids. Looked up from germline, CDR1 is LNHNV and CDR2 is YYDKDF (reference sequence). V was pared by 3 bases and J by 1 base, with 12 bases between. For the CDR3, the DNA is TGTGCCACCAGCAGCGACAGGTGGCGGAACACTGAAGCTTTCTTT. Translation: CATSSDRWRNTEAFF.

This clonotype was seen more than once but under ten times. This rearrangement joins TRBV11-2 to TRBJ1-1, with a weak D call TRBD1 (5 bases). With 8 bases removed from V and 1 base from J, the gap between germline ends came to 14 bases. This CDR3 contains 14 residues. Germline V gene lookup returns CDR1 SGHAT and CDR2 FQNNGV. For the CDR3, the DNA is TGTGCCAGCCGTGAAGCAGGGAGGAACACTGAAGCTTTCTTT. This encodes CASREAGRNTEAFF.

V and J are TRBV4-1 and TRBJ2-1, with D perhaps TRBD2 (9 bases). Germline V gene lookup returns CDR1 MGHRA and CDR2 YSYEKL. V lost 3 bases and J 7 bases, leaving 22 bases between the germline ends. This CDR3 contains 17 residues. This CDR3 reads CASSHPQGAGGGNEQFF. The CDR3 DNA is TGCGCCAGCAGCCATCCTCAGGGGGCGGGAGGGGGGAATGAGCAGTTCTTC.

V and J are TRBV29-1 and TRBJ2-1, with D perhaps matching TRBD2 (5 bases). Germline values: CDR1 SQVTM, CDR2 ANQGSEA. V lost 4 bases and J lost 9, with 13 bases in between. The CDR3 is 12 residues long. CDR3 amino acids: CSVVRGGFEQFF. Written as DNA, the CDR3 is TGCAGCGTTGTTCGGGGTGGTTTTGAGCAGTTCTTC.

J is TRBJ1-5 and V is TRBV27, with 10 bases matching TRBD1. V lost 3 bases to trimming and J lost 6 bases; unmatched junction nucleotides: 8. This CDR3 contains 16 residues. The germline CDR1 and CDR2 sequences are MNHEY and SMNVEV (reference sequence). The CDR3 spells CASSFLRDRGLQPQHF. In nucleotides, the CDR3 is TGTGCCAGCAGTTTCCTGCGTGACAGGGGGCTTCAGCCCCAGCATTTT.

This clonotype was seen only a few times. This sequence joins TRBV28 and TRBJ2-3; D might be TRBD2 (5 bases). V lost 5 bases and J lost 2, with 14 bases in between. Germline loops: CDR1 MDHEN, CDR2 SYDVKM. The length of the CDR3 is 15 residues. The CDR3 sequence is CASSRPTTFTDTQYF. The CDR3 bases are TGTGCCAGCAGTCGCCCGACTACCTTCACAGATACGCAGTATTTT.

This clonotype was seen more than once but under ten times. The chain is built from TRBV4-1 and TRBJ1-1; unclear D gene. V lost 6 bases and J lost 9, with 8 bases in between. Germline loops: CDR1 MGHRA, CDR2 YSYEKL. There are 10 residues in the CDR3. The CDR3 reads CASSHTKAFF. CDR3 sequence (DNA): TGCGCCAGCAGTCATACAAAAGCTTTCTTT.

This clonotype showed up just once. The chain recombines TRBV12-3 or TRBV12-4 with TRBJ2-2; 10 bases are shared with TRBD1. Trimming at V came to 3 bases and at J to 5 bases, leaving 3 bases not matched to a gene. CDR3 size: 15 residues. CDR3 residues: CASSFDRGQTGELFF. The CDR3 DNA is TGTGCCAGCAGTTTCGACAGGGGGCAAACCGGGGAGCTGTTTTTT.

This clonotype was counted ten times or more. V and J are TRBV7-8 and TRBJ2-6; D not resolved. CDR3 length equals 15 residues. Per the germline V gene, CDR1 is SGHVS and CDR2 is FQNEAQ. Trimming took off 5 bases at V and 1 base at J, with 9 bases between the two ends. The CDR3 bases are TGTGCCAGCAGCCCCTCCCCATCTGGGGCCAACGTCCTGACTTTC. Encoded protein: CASSPSPSGANVLTF.

This clonotype turned up a few times. This chain joins TRBV27 and TRBJ2-1, with unresolved D. The CDR3 contains 17 residues. Trimming cost V 7 bases and J 1 base, with 20 bases left between them. The germline gives CDR1 MNHEY, CDR2 SMNVEV (reference sequence). CDR3: CASKRIAVAQSYNEQFF. Here the CDR3 DNA reads TGTGCCAGCAAACGGATCGCCGTAGCCCAGTCCTACAATGAGCAGTTCTTC.

The sample holds a few counts of this clonotype. The chain links TRBV6-5 to TRBJ2-3; 10 positions agree with TRBD2. Germline lookup yields CDR1 MNHEY and CDR2 SVGAGI. The CDR3 runs to 18 residues. V shed 0 bases and J 3 bases; nucleotides not matched to a gene: 9. The CDR3 DNA reads TGTGCCAGCAGTTACTCTTTACTAGCGGGGCCCTATACAGATACGCAGTATTTT. Protein sequence: CASSYSLLAGPYTDTQYF.

This chain links TRBV4-2 with TRBJ2-4, with D possibly TRBD2 on 6 matching bases. Germline lookup yields CDR1 LGHNA and CDR2 YNFKEQ. The V and J ends lost 0 bases and 0 bases respectively, with 12 bases between them. The CDR3 length is 17 residues. The CDR3 is CASSQEVGGLAKNIQYF. CDR3 sequence (DNA): TGTGCCAGCAGCCAAGAAGTGGGGGGACTAGCCAAAAACATTCAGTACTTC.